A selection of T cell receptor beta chains follows, all from one sample in a study of blood T cell repertoires in COVID-19. TCRdb keeps only in-frame clones here, not all; method: immunoSEQ multiplex PCR. This sample yields roughly 57,000 clones, of which more than 80% are seen a single time; around 18% belongs to the top ten. Sequenced material: peripheral blood. The receptors here all came from a human donor in a cohort sampled during active COVID-19. CDR3s include the opening cysteine and the closing phenylalanine or tryptophan. The D gene is left open where the match is weak. A clone size is listed for some rows: how often the clone was seen (once, few, many), or a class if it is expanded.

TRBJ2-7 TRBD1 . TRBV6-5 CASRAGQAYEQYF TGTGCCAGCAGGGCGGGACAGGCCTACGAGCAGTACTTC
TRBJ2-1 TRBD2 . TRBV3-1/TRBV3-2 CASSQTSGVKGNEQFF TGTGCCAGCAGCCAAACTAGCGGGGTCAAGGGGAATGAGCAGTTCTTC
TRBJ2-3 . . TRBV5-1 CASSEQGTDTQYF TGCGCCAGCAGCGAACAGGGCACAGATACGCAGTATTTT
TRBJ2-2 . . TRBV4-3 CASSQDLPLTTNTGELFF TGCGCCAGCAGCCAAGATCTTCCTCTGACAACGAACACCGGGGAGCTGTTTTTT
TRBJ1-3 . once TRBV5-1 CASSNREHSGNTIYF TGCGCCAGCAGCAACAGGGAACACTCTGGAAACACCATATATTTT
TRBJ1-5 . . TRBV6-2/TRBV6-3 CASSPVGGSGNQPQHF TGTGCCAGCAGCCCCGTGGGGGGAAGCGGCAATCAGCCCCAGCATTTT
TRBJ2-3 . . TRBV2 CASSAGTSTDTQYF TGTGCCAGCAGTGCTGGGACTAGCACAGATACGCAGTATTTT
TRBJ2-3 TRBD2 . TRBV6-4 CASSDIAGGSDTQYF TGTGCCAGCAGTGACATAGCGGGGGGTTCAGATACGCAGTATTTT
TRBJ2-5 TRBD2 once TRBV19 CASSMSGVRETQYF TGTGCCAGTAGTATGAGCGGGGTTCGTGAGACCCAGTACTTC
TRBJ2-7 TRBD1 . TRBV13 CASSLGDRVNYEQYF TGTGCCAGCAGCTTAGGGGACAGGGTAAACTACGAGCAGTACTTC
TRBJ2-1 TRBD1 . TRBV9 CASSVAGTGAYNEQFF TGTGCCAGCAGCGTAGCTGGGACAGGGGCCTACAATGAGCAGTTCTTC
TRBJ1-2 . . TRBV5-1 CASSFQTGTTSDGYTF TGCGCCAGCAGCTTCCAGACAGGTACCACTTCGGATGGCTACACCTTC
TRBJ1-1 TRBD1 . TRBV29-1 CSVQDRENTEAFF TGCAGCGTCCAAGACAGGGAGAACACTGAAGCTTTCTTT
TRBJ2-2 . . TRBV6-2/TRBV6-3 CASSPTRLANTGELFF TGTGCCAGCAGCCCTACTCGACTAGCGAACACCGGGGAGCTGTTTTTT
TRBJ2-2 . few TRBV7-2 CASSPGGSTGELFF TGTGCCAGCAGCCCGGGGGGCAGCACCGGGGAGCTGTTTTTT
TRBJ2-1 TRBD2 . TRBV4-3 CASSQDMGSGGIQSSYNEQFF TGCGCCAGCAGCCAAGATATGGGTAGCGGGGGGATTCAGAGCTCCTACAATGAGCAGTTCTTC
TRBJ2-7 TRBD1 . TRBV5-1 CASSSDRAYEQYF TGCGCCAGCAGCTCGGACAGGGCCTACGAGCAGTACTTC
TRBJ2-5 . . TRBV7-2 CASSSRTGETQYF TGTGCCAGCAGCTCCCGGACGGGGGAGACCCAGTACTTC
TRBJ2-6 . . TRBV4-3 CASSHRAMIGRTSGANVLTF TGCGCCAGCAGTCACAGGGCCATGATCGGCAGAACCTCTGGGGCCAACGTCCTGACTTTC
TRBJ1-1 . . TRBV11-2 CASSLDAARNTEAFF TGTGCCAGCAGCTTAGATGCGGCCAGGAACACTGAAGCTTTCTTT
TRBJ1-5 TRBD1 few TRBV10-3 CAISRTGGRGGNQPQHF TGTGCCATCAGCCGGACAGGGGGCCGTGGAGGCAATCAGCCCCAGCATTTT
TRBJ2-7 TRBD1 . TRBV14 CASSQDYGTGIYEQYF TGTGCCAGCAGCCAAGATTACGGGACAGGGATCTACGAGCAGTACTTC
TRBJ1-4 . . TRBV9 CASSVLEGTNEKLFF TGTGCCAGCAGCGTATTGGAGGGAACTAATGAAAAACTGTTTTTT
TRBJ2-7 TRBD1 . TRBV7-8 CASSMPGQALFEQYF TGTGCCAGCAGCATGCCGGGACAGGCCCTATTCGAGCAGTACTTC
TRBJ2-2 TRBD1 . TRBV19 CASSIFNSDRGVFF TGTGCCAGTAGTATATTCAATTCGGACAGGGGGGTGTTTTTT